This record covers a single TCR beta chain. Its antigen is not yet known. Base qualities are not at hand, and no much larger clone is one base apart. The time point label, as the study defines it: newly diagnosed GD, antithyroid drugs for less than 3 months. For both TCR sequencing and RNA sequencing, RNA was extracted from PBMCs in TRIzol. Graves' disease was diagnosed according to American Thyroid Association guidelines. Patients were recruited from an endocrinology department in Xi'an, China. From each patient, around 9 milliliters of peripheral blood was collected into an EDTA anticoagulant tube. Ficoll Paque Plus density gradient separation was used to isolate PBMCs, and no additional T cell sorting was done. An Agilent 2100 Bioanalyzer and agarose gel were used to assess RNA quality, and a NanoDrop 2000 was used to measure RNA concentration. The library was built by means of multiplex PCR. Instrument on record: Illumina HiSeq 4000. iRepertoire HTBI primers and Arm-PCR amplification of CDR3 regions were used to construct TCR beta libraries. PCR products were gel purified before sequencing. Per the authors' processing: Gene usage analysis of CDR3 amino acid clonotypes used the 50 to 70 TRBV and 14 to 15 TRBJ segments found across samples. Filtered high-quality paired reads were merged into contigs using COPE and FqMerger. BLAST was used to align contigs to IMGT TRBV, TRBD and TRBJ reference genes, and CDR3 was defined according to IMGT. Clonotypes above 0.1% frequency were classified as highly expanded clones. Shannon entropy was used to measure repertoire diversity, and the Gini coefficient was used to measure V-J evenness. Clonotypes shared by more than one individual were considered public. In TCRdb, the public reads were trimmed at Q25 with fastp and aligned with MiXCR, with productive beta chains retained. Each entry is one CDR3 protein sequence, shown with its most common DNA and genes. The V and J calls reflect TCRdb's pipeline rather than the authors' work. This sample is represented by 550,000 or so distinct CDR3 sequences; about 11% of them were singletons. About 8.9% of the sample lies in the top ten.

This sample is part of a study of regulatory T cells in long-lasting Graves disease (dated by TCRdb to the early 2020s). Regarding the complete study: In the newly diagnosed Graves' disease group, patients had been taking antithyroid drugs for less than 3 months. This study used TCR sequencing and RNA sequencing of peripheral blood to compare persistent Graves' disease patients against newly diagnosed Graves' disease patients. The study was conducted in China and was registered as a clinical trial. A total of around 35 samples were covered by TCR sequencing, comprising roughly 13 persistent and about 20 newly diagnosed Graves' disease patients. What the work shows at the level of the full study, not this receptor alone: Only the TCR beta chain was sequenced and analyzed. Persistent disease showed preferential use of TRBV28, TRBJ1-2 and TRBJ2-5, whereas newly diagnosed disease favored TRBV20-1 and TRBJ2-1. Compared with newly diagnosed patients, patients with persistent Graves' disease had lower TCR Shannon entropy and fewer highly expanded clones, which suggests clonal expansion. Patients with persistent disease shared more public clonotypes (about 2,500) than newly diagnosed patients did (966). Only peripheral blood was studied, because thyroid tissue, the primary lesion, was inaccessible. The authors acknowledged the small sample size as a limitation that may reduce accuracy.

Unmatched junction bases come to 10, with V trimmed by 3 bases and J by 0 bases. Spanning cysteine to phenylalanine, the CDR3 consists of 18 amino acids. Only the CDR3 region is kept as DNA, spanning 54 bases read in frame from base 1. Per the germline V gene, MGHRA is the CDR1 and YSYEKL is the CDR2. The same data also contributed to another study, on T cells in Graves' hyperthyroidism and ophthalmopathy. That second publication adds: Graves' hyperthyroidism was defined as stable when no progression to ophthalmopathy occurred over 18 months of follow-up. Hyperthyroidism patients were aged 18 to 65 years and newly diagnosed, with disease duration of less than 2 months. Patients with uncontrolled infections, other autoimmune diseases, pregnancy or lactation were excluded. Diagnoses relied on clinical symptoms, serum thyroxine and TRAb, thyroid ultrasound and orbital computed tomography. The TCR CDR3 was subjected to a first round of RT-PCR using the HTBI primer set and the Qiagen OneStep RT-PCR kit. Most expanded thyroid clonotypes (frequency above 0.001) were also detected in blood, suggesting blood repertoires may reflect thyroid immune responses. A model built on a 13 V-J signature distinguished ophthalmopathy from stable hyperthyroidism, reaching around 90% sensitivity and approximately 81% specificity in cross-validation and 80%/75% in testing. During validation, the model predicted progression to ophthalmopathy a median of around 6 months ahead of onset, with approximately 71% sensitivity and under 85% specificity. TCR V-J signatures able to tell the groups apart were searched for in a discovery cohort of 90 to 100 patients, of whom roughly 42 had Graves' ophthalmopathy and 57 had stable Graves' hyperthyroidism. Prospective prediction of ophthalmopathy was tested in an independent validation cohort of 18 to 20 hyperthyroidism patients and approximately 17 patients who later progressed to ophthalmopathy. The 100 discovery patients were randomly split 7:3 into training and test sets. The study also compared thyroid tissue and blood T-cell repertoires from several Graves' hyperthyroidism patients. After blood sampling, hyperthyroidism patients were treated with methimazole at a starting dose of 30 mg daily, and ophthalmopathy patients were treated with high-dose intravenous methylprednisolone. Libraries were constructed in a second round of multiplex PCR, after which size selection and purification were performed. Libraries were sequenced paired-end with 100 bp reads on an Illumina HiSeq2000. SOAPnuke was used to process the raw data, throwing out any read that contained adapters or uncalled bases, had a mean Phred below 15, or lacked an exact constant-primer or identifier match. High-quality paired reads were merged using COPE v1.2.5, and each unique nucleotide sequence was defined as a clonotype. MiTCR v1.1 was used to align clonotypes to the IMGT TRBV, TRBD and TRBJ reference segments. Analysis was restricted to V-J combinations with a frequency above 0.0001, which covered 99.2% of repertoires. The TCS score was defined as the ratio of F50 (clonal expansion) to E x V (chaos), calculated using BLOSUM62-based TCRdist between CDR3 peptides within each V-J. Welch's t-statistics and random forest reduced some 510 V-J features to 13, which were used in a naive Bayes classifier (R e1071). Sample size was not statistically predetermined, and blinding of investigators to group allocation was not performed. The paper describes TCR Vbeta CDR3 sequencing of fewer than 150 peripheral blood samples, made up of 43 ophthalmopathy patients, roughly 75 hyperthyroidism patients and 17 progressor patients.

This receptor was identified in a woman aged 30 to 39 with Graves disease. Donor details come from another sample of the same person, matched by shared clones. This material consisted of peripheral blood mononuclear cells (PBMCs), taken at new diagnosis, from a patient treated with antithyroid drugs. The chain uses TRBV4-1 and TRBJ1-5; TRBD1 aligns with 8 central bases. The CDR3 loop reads CASSQGVTGAYSNQPQHF. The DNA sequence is TGCGCCAGCAGCCAGGGAGTGACAGGGGCCTATAGCAATCAGCCCCAGCATTTT.